The 8 T cell receptor beta chains presented below share a single source sample, sequenced in a study of blood T cell repertoires in COVID-19. Assay used: immunoSEQ multiplex PCR; TCRdb lists only in-frame clones, some missing. Altogether about 130,000 clones are present, about four fifths being singletons, with the ten largest covering roughly 13%. Sequenced sample: peripheral blood. These receptors were collected from a human donor in a cohort sampled during active COVID-19.

V and J are TRBV5-1 and TRBJ1-6; TRBD1 aligns across 9 bases. After removal of 0 bases from V and 7 bases from J, the junction contained 5 bases not matched to a gene. The CDR3 runs to 16 residues. The germline gives CDR1 SGHRS, CDR2 YFSETQ. The DNA of the CDR3 is TGCGCCAGCAGCTTGGTCGGACAGGGGAGGAATTCACCCCTCCACTTT. This gives the protein CASSLVGQGRNSPLHF.

The chain is built from TRBV30 and TRBJ1-5; D perhaps matches TRBD1 (5 bases). Germline V gene lookup returns CDR1 GTSNPN and CDR2 SVGIG (reference sequence). There are 15 residues in the CDR3. V shed 0 bases and J shed 6 bases, with 15 bases lying between them. In DNA, the CDR3 is TGTGCCTGGAGTGTAGGCCACTCCGGGGGTCAGCCCCAGCATTTT. It is translated as CAWSVGHSGGQPQHF.

The V gene is TRBV3-1 (or the pseudogene TRBV3-2), the J gene TRBJ2-1, with a tentative D call TRBD1 (7 bases). Trimming left V 0 bases short and J 13 bases short, with 16 bases between. There are 14 residues in the CDR3. The germline gives CDR1 LGHDT, CDR2 YNNKEL (reference sequence). Here the CDR3 reads CASSQEVAGGLQFF. Here the CDR3 DNA reads TGTGCCAGCAGCCAAGAGGTGGCAGGGGGACTTCAGTTCTTC.

The chain joins TRBV5-1 to TRBJ1-5; TRBD1 agrees at 9 bases. Trimming removed 3 bases from V and 5 bases from J; junction bases left unmatched: 0. Germline-derived CDR1 and CDR2 are SGHRS and YFSETQ. This CDR3 spans 13 amino acids. CDR3 loop: CASSWDRDQPQHF. CDR3 nucleotide sequence: TGCGCCAGCAGCTGGGACAGGGATCAGCCCCAGCATTTT.

This clone was seen repeatedly, ten times or more. The rearrangement links TRBV18 to TRBJ1-2, with 9 nucleotides matching TRBD1. After removal of 1 base from V and 6 bases from J, the junction contained 6 bases not matched to a gene. The CDR3 has 15 residues. Germline CDR1 KGHSH, CDR2 LQKENI. The DNA for the CDR3 is TGTGCCAGCTCACCACAAGGGGGACAGGGCCATGGCTACACCTTC. Translating it yields CASSPQGGQGHGYTF.

The rearrangement links TRBV5-6 to TRBJ2-1, with TRBD1 matching 7 bases. Germline loops: CDR1 SGHDT, CDR2 YYEEEE. The ends lost 4 bases at V and 7 bases at J; junction bases unmatched: 11. The CDR3 covers 15 residues. DNA for the CDR3: TGTGCCAGCAGCCCCCGGGACAGCCTCGGTAATGAGCAGTTCTTC. It is translated as CASSPRDSLGNEQFF.

The rearrangement uses TRBV6-1 and TRBJ2-3; D is unresolved. CDR1 and CDR2 (germline): MNHNS, SASEGT. The CDR3 extends over 15 amino acids. V was pared by 0 bases and J by 2 bases, with 9 bases between. The CDR3 nucleotides read TGTGCCAGCAGTGAAGCCGAGAGGATCACAGATACGCAGTATTTT. Its translation is CASSEAERITDTQYF.

This chain joins TRBV27 and TRBJ1-2; TRBD1 agrees at 9 bases. Germline V gene data show CDR1 as MNHEY and CDR2 as SMNVEV (reference sequence). CDR3 length: 13 residues. J was trimmed by 8 bases and V by 6 bases; bases with no gene match: 7. In DNA, the CDR3 is TGTGCCAGCAGCCGACGGACAGGGGCCGGCTACACCTTC. Protein: CASSRRTGAGYTF.